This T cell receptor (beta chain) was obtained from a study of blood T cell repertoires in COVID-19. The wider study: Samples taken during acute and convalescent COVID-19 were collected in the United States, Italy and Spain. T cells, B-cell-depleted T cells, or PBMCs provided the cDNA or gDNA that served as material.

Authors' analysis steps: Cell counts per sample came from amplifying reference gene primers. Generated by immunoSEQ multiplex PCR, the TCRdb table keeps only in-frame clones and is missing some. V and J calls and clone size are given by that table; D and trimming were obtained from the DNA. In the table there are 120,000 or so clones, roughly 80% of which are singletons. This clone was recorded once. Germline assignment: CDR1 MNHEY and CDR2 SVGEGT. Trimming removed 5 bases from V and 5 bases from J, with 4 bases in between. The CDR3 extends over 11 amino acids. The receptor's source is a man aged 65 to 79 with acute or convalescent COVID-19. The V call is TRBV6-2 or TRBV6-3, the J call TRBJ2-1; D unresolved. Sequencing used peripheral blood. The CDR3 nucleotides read TGTGCCAGCAGTGACAACAATGAGCAGTTCTTC. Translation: CASSDNNEQFF.